Below, 4 T cell receptor beta chains from the same sample are listed, as sequenced in a study of T cells expressing NK-cell markers. TCRdb re-called the 5' RACE reads; one entry per CDR3 protein, DNA not given. The sample has more than 400,000 distinct CDR3 sequences. The source material was blood T cells: a sorted CD56 or NKG2C T cell subset, CD4+ or CD8+ T cells, or bulk PBMC T cells (not recorded which). Source of these receptors: a woman aged 18-70 years in good health.

V is TRBV28 and J is TRBJ2-7. CDR1 is MDHEN and CDR2 is SYDVKM in the germline V gene. The CDR3 is made up of 14 amino acids. The CDR3 loop reads CASSLGLAMNEQYF.

This rearrangement joins TRBV15 to TRBJ2-1; the D call of TRBD2 rests on TCRdb alone, since no DNA is present to check it. CDR1 and CDR2 (germline): LNHNV, YYDKDF (reference sequence). This CDR3 has 12 residues. CDR3 sequence: CATSSARREQFF.

This rearrangement joins TRBV11-2 to TRBJ1-3; TCRdb proposes TRBD1, but this gene call is untestable without DNA. CDR1 is SGHAT, CDR2 FQNNGV, per germline. The CDR3 has 14 residues. CDR3 protein: CASEQGISGNNIYF.

This chain links TRBV30 with TRBJ2-7; lacking DNA, the TRBD1 call made by TCRdb goes unchecked. This CDR3 has 15 amino acids. Germline CDR1 and CDR2: GTSNPN and SVGIG (reference sequence). Here the CDR3 reads CAWSAPVWTLGEQYF.